In its sample, the clone carrying this TCR beta chain was seen many times. The antigen remains unidentified. V lost 6 bases, J lost 1 base, and 9 bases lay in between. Germline V CDR1 and CDR2: DFQATT, SNEGSKA (reference sequence). This CDR3 is built from 12 residues. The record originates from a study of neurological immune-mediated disorders. Looking at the study overall: There were some 34 multiple sclerosis patients; approximately 31 were relapsing-remitting and 3 were secondary progressive.

TCRdb reanalysed the 5' RACE reads using MiXCR and keeps one entry per CDR3 protein. The sample shows over 45,000 distinct CDR3 sequences, approximately 3.6% of them seen only once. Study results and caveats: A possible signature was seen in one related-CDR3 cluster, into which phylogenetic grouping placed the repertoires of 18 of 34 multiple sclerosis patients. Multiple sclerosis, the disease with the least TCR clonal expansion, fell below healthy controls, whereas HTLV-1-associated myelopathy showed the most.

What was sequenced was CD4+ T cells from blood. The V call is TRBV20-1, the J call TRBJ2-5; tentative D call: TRBD2 (6 bases). This TCR was recovered from a woman between 40 and 55 years old with multiple sclerosis. CDR3 region: CSAGRGQETQYF. CDR3 in DNA: TGCAGTGCCGGGCGGGGCCAAGAGACCCAGTACTTC.